A selection of T cell receptor beta chains follows, all from one sample in a study of blood T cell repertoires in COVID-19. Only in-frame clones appear in the TCRdb table, and some are missing; sequencing was by immunoSEQ multiplex PCR. The top ten hold around 7% of the sample, which has roughly 250,000 clones, about 83% seen once. Specimen: peripheral blood. These receptors originate from a woman aged 50 to 60 with acute or convalescent COVID-19. Both conserved end residues are part of each CDR3. D genes are given only for firm matches. Some rows have no size entry. The others give once, few or many, or a class for an expanded clone.

size	V	D	J	DNA	CDR3
.	TRBV7-2	TRBD2	TRBJ2-3	TGTGCCAGCAGCTTGCGAGCGGGGGGGCATCGAGATACGCAGTATTTT	CASSLRAGGHRDTQYF
many	TRBV28	TRBD2	TRBJ2-7	TGTGCCAGCAGCGTGACTAGCGGGAGATGGTACGAGCAGTACTTC	CASSVTSGRWYEQYF
.	TRBV18	.	TRBJ1-3	TGTGCCAGCTCACCCACCCAGGGTACTGGAAACACCATATATTTT	CASSPTQGTGNTIYF
.	TRBV18	.	TRBJ2-3	TGTGCCAGCTCATCTTCCGGGCAGGGATGGTACACAGATACGCAGTATTTT	CASSSSGQGWYTDTQYF
.	TRBV28	TRBD1	TRBJ1-3	TGTGCCAGCAGTTCATATTGGGACAGGGGAGGAAACACCATATATTTT	CASSSYWDRGGNTIYF
.	TRBV19	TRBD1	TRBJ2-2	TGTGCCAGTAGACACATCGGGACAGGGCCACCGGTGGAGCTGTTTTTT	CASRHIGTGPPVELFF
.	TRBV7-2	.	TRBJ2-5	TGTGCCAGCAGCGCACAAGGAGGGTACCAAGAGACCCAGTACTTC	CASSAQGGYQETQYF
.	TRBV14	TRBD1	TRBJ1-1	TGTGCCAGCAGCCCGAGGACAGGATGGGACACTGAAGCTTTCTTT	CASSPRTGWDTEAFF
.	TRBV9	TRBD2	TRBJ2-5	TGTGCCAGCAGCGTGGAACCGGGACTAGCGCGAGAGACCCAGTACTTC	CASSVEPGLARETQYF
.	TRBV9	TRBD1	TRBJ2-7	TGTGCCAGCAGCCCGGGACTTGGTACCGGGACAGGGTCCCACGAGCAGTACTTC	CASSPGLGTGTGSHEQYF
many	TRBV5-1	.	TRBJ2-7	TGCGCCAGCAGCCCGATACGGGGAGGCGAGCAGTACTTC	CASSPIRGGEQYF
.	TRBV7-2	.	TRBJ1-3	TGTGCAAGTGGTCGGGGAACCGCTGGAAACACCATATATTTT	CASGRGTAGNTIYF
.	TRBV19	TRBD1	TRBJ2-7	TGTGCCAGTGCTAGATCCGGGACAGGGGTTTACGAGCAGTACTTC	CASARSGTGVYEQYF
.	TRBV5-6	.	TRBJ2-7	TGTGCCAGCAGCTTAACGGGAGCGAGCTCCTACGAGCAGTACTTC	CASSLTGASSYEQYF
.	TRBV18	.	TRBJ1-1	TGTGCCAGCTCACCATCACGGGGGTACACTGAAGCTTTCTTT	CASSPSRGYTEAFF
.	TRBV29-1	.	TRBJ1-1	TGCAGCGTCAACGTCAGGGGAAAGGGCACTGAAGCTTTCTTT	CSVNVRGKGTEAFF
.	TRBV10-1	.	TRBJ2-7	TGCGCCAGCAGTGAGGACAGGTCCTACGAGCAGTACTTC	CASSEDRSYEQYF
.	TRBV7-2	TRBD1	TRBJ2-1	TGTGCCAGCAGCCCACGGACAGGGGGCTTCACCTACAATGAGCAGTTCTTC	CASSPRTGGFTYNEQFF
.	TRBV3-1/TRBV3-2	.	TRBJ1-5	TGTGCCAGCAGCCAAGCGGGGGAAAATCAGCCCCAGCATTTT	CASSQAGENQPQHF
.	TRBV11-2	.	TRBJ1-1	TGTGCCAGCAGCCATACAGGGCTCACTGAAGCTTTCTTT	CASSHTGLTEAFF
.	TRBV2	TRBD2	TRBJ2-3	TGTGCCAGCAGCGTTATTCCAGCGGGAGTCGGCACAGATACGCAGTATTTT	CASSVIPAGVGTDTQYF
.	TRBV11-2	TRBD1	TRBJ2-3	TGTGCCAGCAGCTTAGGTAGGGGGAAGGGGGCAAGCACAGATACGCAGTATTTT	CASSLGRGKGASTDTQYF
.	TRBV6-5	TRBD1	TRBJ1-4	TGTGCCAGCAGTAGGGACAGGGGGCGGGAAAAACTGTTTTTT	CASSRDRGREKLFF
.	TRBV24-1	.	TRBJ2-2	TGTGCCACCAGTGATTCCGGAAGGGGGAGCGGCACCGGGGAGCTGTTTTTT	CATSDSGRGSGTGELFF
.	TRBV12-3/TRBV12-4	.	TRBJ2-5	TGTGCCAGCAGTTTAGCTGGAGTTCCGACCCAGTACTTC	CASSLAGVPTQYF
.	TRBV28	.	TRBJ2-1	TGTGCCAGCAGTTTTACGCGTGAGCAGTTCTTC	CASSFTREQFF
.	TRBV10-2	TRBD2	TRBJ2-5	TGCGCCAGCAGTGAGTCGGCGCTAGCGGGGGGGGTATCGGAGACCCAGTACTTC	CASSESALAGGVSETQYF
.	TRBV14	.	TRBJ2-2	TGTGCCAGCAGCAAGGCAGGGGCGCGAACCGGGGAGCTGTTTTTT	CASSKAGARTGELFF
.	TRBV9	.	TRBJ1-3	TGTGCCAGCAGCGGCCGGGACACCTCTTTCGAAAACACCATATATTTT	CASSGRDTSFENTIYF
.	TRBV28	TRBD1	TRBJ1-1	TGTGCCAGCAGTTTAGGACAGGTTAATACTGAAGCTTTCTTT	CASSLGQVNTEAFF
.	TRBV5-1	.	TRBJ1-6	TGCGCCAGCAGCGCTGACTCCGGCTCACCCCTCCACTTT	CASSADSGSPLHF
.	TRBV29-1	TRBD1	TRBJ2-7	TGCAGCGTTGAACCGGGACAGGGGGCGTACGAGCAGTACTTC	CSVEPGQGAYEQYF
.	TRBV19	.	TRBJ2-2	TGTGCCAGTAGTTATCAGGGGGGCGCGGGGACCGGGGAGCTGTTTTTT	CASSYQGGAGTGELFF
.	TRBV9	.	TRBJ1-6	TGTGCCAGCAGCGTTCGGCAGGGGTATAATTCACCCCTCCACTTT	CASSVRQGYNSPLHF
.	TRBV7-2	.	TRBJ2-2	TGTGCCAGCAGCTCCGGGGTGAGCACCGGGGAGCTGTTTTTT	CASSSGVSTGELFF
.	TRBV13	TRBD1	TRBJ2-5	TGTGCCAGCAGCTTCCAGACAGGGGGGACCCAGTACTTC	CASSFQTGGTQYF
.	TRBV2	TRBD2	TRBJ2-7	TGTGCCAGCAGTAAACAACCGGGAGGGAACGAACAGTACTTC	CASSKQPGGNEQYF
.	TRBV3-1/TRBV3-2	TRBD1	TRBJ1-1	TGTGCCAGCAGCCAGGGGGACAGGGACGCTTTCTTT	CASSQGDRDAFF
.	TRBV6-6	TRBD1	TRBJ1-1	TGTGCCATCAAAGTAGACAGGGGAAAAGCTTTCTTT	CAIKVDRGKAFF
.	TRBV15	TRBD1	TRBJ1-2	TGTGCCACCAGCGGGCTCGGACAGGGGGCCTATGGCTACACCTTC	CATSGLGQGAYGYTF
.	TRBV7-8	TRBD1	TRBJ1-1	TGTGCCAGCAGCTTGGCGGGACAGTGGAACACTGAAGCTTTCTTT	CASSLAGQWNTEAFF
.	TRBV11-1	TRBD2	TRBJ2-1	TGTGCCAGCAGCTTAGAGGGCGGGAGGGTCGACGAGCAGTTCTTC	CASSLEGGRVDEQFF
.	TRBV15	.	TRBJ2-2	TGTGCCACCGAAGGAGACTCCAACACCGGGGAGCTGTTTTTT	CATEGDSNTGELFF
.	TRBV4-1	TRBD2	TRBJ2-1	TGCGCCAGCAGTCGCGGACTAGCGCGTAGCTCCTACAATGAGCAGTTCTTC	CASSRGLARSSYNEQFF
.	TRBV30	TRBD1	TRBJ1-2	TGTGCCTGGAGACAGGGGGCGGGCAGCTACACCTTC	CAWRQGAGSYTF
.	TRBV5-5	TRBD2	TRBJ2-3	TGTGCCAGCAGCTTATCGGGGGGGCCGAATACGCAGTATTTT	CASSLSGGPNTQYF
.	TRBV11-2	TRBD2	TRBJ2-7	TGTGCCAGCAGCACCCCCGGGGGGGCCTACGAGCAGTACTTC	CASSTPGGAYEQYF
.	TRBV14	.	TRBJ1-5	TGTGCCAGCAGCCATCATGGCAATCAGCCCCAGCATTTT	CASSHHGNQPQHF
.	TRBV11-1	TRBD2	TRBJ2-1	TGTGCCAGCAGCCCTAGCGGGGGAATATACAATGAGCAGTTCTTC	CASSPSGGIYNEQFF
.	TRBV29-1	.	TRBJ2-2	TGCAGCGTCGCTAGCGTTTCCGGGGAGCTGTTTTTT	CSVASVSGELFF
.	TRBV11-2	TRBD2	TRBJ2-2	TGTGCCAGCAGCTCCCTTCGGGGGGCCGGGGAGCTGTTTTTT	CASSSLRGAGELFF
.	TRBV5-6	.	TRBJ2-1	TGTGCCAGCAGCTCTTTGGGGGACATCTACAATGAGCAGTTCTTC	CASSSLGDIYNEQFF